Listed here is a single TCR beta chain. No antigen is known for it. The data were obtained in a study of beta chain features in type 1 diabetes. Study information: Age, gender, cell numbers and subset yield matched between patients and controls. Study results and caveats: A greater similarity of naive, central memory and Treg TCRB repertoires was seen among patients than among healthy donors. Type 1 diabetes patients showed a moderate but significant shortening of TCRB CDR3s in all four CD4+ subsets.

Sorted populations all had greater than 98% purity. The CDR3 contains 16 residues. V lost 2 bases and J 2 bases, leaving 13 bases between the germline ends. CDR1 SGHDT and CDR2 YYEEEE come from the germline V gene. Expressed TCRB transcripts were sequenced after all isolated RNA was converted to cDNA. Naive, central memory and regulatory T cell samples produced a mean of about 4 million reads. Generated by immunoSEQ multiplex PCR, the TCRdb table keeps only in-frame clones and is missing some. The sample lists more than 250,000 clones; around 20% were seen once. This chain uses TRBV5-6 with TRBJ2-2; D is perhaps TRBD2 (5 bases). This receptor was identified in a woman aged 40 to 55 with type 1 diabetes. The sequenced sample was naive CD4+ T cells from blood. CDR3: CASSLYGNHNTGELFF. The CDR3 DNA reads TGTGCCAGCAGCTTATACGGGAACCACAACACCGGGGAGCTGTTTTTT.